Sequencing of this T cell receptor (beta chain) was carried out in a study of T cells in tumors and immune-related adverse events. This CDR3 has 13 amino acids. Trimming cost V 11 bases and J 7 bases; bases outside gene matches: 6. CDR1 and CDR2 from the germline V gene are SEHNR and FQNEAQ (reference sequence). Profiling relied on immunoSEQ multiplex PCR, and the TCRdb table lists in-frame clones only, not all of them. The table shows around 22,000 clones, with over 80% occurring only once. Sequencing was performed on lymph node tissue, taken from a patient treated with anti-PD-1 therapy. The TCR was taken from a female donor with metastatic renal cell carcinoma. The rearrangement uses TRBV7-9 and TRBJ2-2; TRBD2 aligns across 11 bases. The DNA of the CDR3 is TGTGCCGGCGGGACTAGCGGTTACGGGGAGCTGTTTTTT. Protein product: CAGGTSGYGELFF.